This is a list of T cell receptor beta chains from one sample in a study of blood T cell repertoires in COVID-19. The method was immunoSEQ multiplex PCR; TCRdb's version includes in-frame clones alone and lacks a portion of them. The data hold roughly 75,000 clones, with 70% to 90% observed a single time. The sequenced sample was peripheral blood. These receptors were collected from a man aged 50-60 years with COVID-19, enrolled during active disease. CDR3s include the opening cysteine and the closing phenylalanine or tryptophan. The order of the fields is V gene, clone size, D gene, J gene, CDR3 protein, CDR3 DNA. The D gene is left open where the match is weak. Rows give clone size only sometimes, using once, few, many, or a class for an expanded clone.

v_call: TRBV2
clone_size: few
d_call: TRBD1
j_call: TRBJ2-7
cdr3_aa: CASTSQGAVYEQYF
cdr3_nt: TGTGCCAGCACTTCACAGGGGGCCGTCTACGAGCAGTACTTC

v_call: TRBV5-6
clone_size: -
d_call: -
j_call: TRBJ1-1
cdr3_aa: CASSLRRLGLALRTEAFF
cdr3_nt: TGTGCCAGCAGCTTAAGACGACTGGGACTGGCTTTGAGGACTGAAGCTTTCTTT

v_call: TRBV7-2
clone_size: -
d_call: TRBD1
j_call: TRBJ2-7
cdr3_aa: CASSSTGGKQEQYF
cdr3_nt: TGTGCCAGCAGCTCCACAGGGGGCAAACAAGAGCAGTACTTC

v_call: TRBV7-8
clone_size: once
d_call: TRBD1
j_call: TRBJ2-1
cdr3_aa: CASSSQGYNEQFF
cdr3_nt: TGTGCCAGCAGCTCACAGGGGTACAATGAGCAGTTCTTC

v_call: TRBV19
clone_size: -
d_call: -
j_call: TRBJ2-2
cdr3_aa: CASSTFAGGRNTGELFF
cdr3_nt: TGTGCCAGTAGCACCTTCGCTGGAGGTAGGAACACCGGGGAGCTGTTTTTT

v_call: TRBV25-1
clone_size: -
d_call: TRBD1
j_call: TRBJ2-3
cdr3_aa: CATTDRGAQYF
cdr3_nt: TGTGCCACCACCGACAGGGGAGCGCAGTATTTT

v_call: TRBV28
clone_size: once
d_call: -
j_call: TRBJ2-7
cdr3_aa: CASSLVGSPYEQYF
cdr3_nt: TGTGCCAGCAGTTTAGTTGGTAGCCCTTACGAGCAGTACTTC

v_call: TRBV5-8
clone_size: -
d_call: TRBD1
j_call: TRBJ2-1
cdr3_aa: CASSSLRAAGTGGNEQFF
cdr3_nt: TGTGCCAGCAGCTCCTTAAGGGCCGCCGGGACAGGGGGAAATGAGCAGTTCTTC

v_call: TRBV24-1
clone_size: -
d_call: -
j_call: TRBJ2-5
cdr3_aa: CATSDLGGLGETQYF
cdr3_nt: TGTGCCACCAGTGATTTAGGAGGTCTTGGAGAGACCCAGTACTTC

v_call: TRBV19
clone_size: once
d_call: TRBD1
j_call: TRBJ1-2
cdr3_aa: CASSMGQGYGYTF
cdr3_nt: TGTGCCAGTAGTATGGGACAGGGGTATGGCTACACCTTC

v_call: TRBV5-4
clone_size: -
d_call: -
j_call: TRBJ2-6
cdr3_aa: CASSLGAGPSGANVLTF
cdr3_nt: TGTGCCAGCAGCTTGGGGGCGGGGCCTTCTGGGGCCAACGTCCTGACTTTC

v_call: TRBV12-3/TRBV12-4
clone_size: -
d_call: -
j_call: TRBJ1-1
cdr3_aa: CASSFVEGTEAFF
cdr3_nt: TGTGCCAGCAGTTTCGTAGAGGGCACTGAAGCTTTCTTT

v_call: TRBV5-5
clone_size: -
d_call: -
j_call: TRBJ2-3
cdr3_aa: CASSLGQGGIDTQYF
cdr3_nt: TGTGCCAGCAGCTTGGGGCAGGGAGGTATAGATACGCAGTATTTT

v_call: TRBV18
clone_size: -
d_call: TRBD2
j_call: TRBJ2-1
cdr3_aa: CASSPLELAGEQFF
cdr3_nt: TGTGCCAGCTCACCACTCGAACTAGCGGGTGAGCAGTTCTTC

v_call: TRBV20-1
clone_size: -
d_call: -
j_call: TRBJ1-3
cdr3_aa: CSASTPGNTIYF
cdr3_nt: TGCAGTGCTAGTACACCCGGAAACACCATATATTTT

v_call: TRBV3-1/TRBV3-2
clone_size: -
d_call: TRBD1
j_call: TRBJ2-1
cdr3_aa: CASSGQGSDEQFF
cdr3_nt: TGTGCCAGCAGCGGACAGGGGAGCGATGAGCAGTTCTTC

v_call: TRBV1
clone_size: -
d_call: -
j_call: TRBJ2-1
cdr3_aa: CTSSQEGTSAGEQFF
cdr3_nt: TGCACCAGCAGCCAAGAGGGGACTAGCGCGGGTGAGCAGTTCTTC

v_call: TRBV5-6
clone_size: -
d_call: -
j_call: TRBJ2-1
cdr3_aa: CASSFERTPYNEQFF
cdr3_nt: TGTGCCAGCAGCTTTGAACGGACTCCGTACAATGAGCAGTTCTTC

v_call: TRBV14
clone_size: -
d_call: -
j_call: TRBJ2-1
cdr3_aa: CASSPVNSHEQFF
cdr3_nt: TGTGCCAGCAGCCCCGTAAATAGCCATGAGCAGTTCTTC

v_call: TRBV4-1
clone_size: -
d_call: -
j_call: TRBJ1-6
cdr3_aa: CASSQHNIQGGGSSPLHF
cdr3_nt: TGCGCCAGCAGCCAACATAATATACAGGGCGGGGGTAGTTCACCCCTCCACTTT

v_call: TRBV6-5
clone_size: -
d_call: -
j_call: TRBJ2-3
cdr3_aa: CASSLGELDTQYF
cdr3_nt: TGTGCCAGCAGCCTCGGGGAGTTGGATACGCAGTATTTT

v_call: TRBV7-9
clone_size: -
d_call: TRBD2
j_call: TRBJ2-1
cdr3_aa: CASSLTSGRRQFF
cdr3_nt: TGTGCCAGCAGCTTGACTAGCGGGAGGCGGCAGTTCTTC

v_call: TRBV10-3
clone_size: few
d_call: -
j_call: TRBJ1-5
cdr3_aa: CAISEEAGAIPQHF
cdr3_nt: TGTGCCATCAGTGAGGAAGCGGGTGCGATACCCCAGCATTTT

v_call: TRBV19
clone_size: -
d_call: -
j_call: TRBJ1-5
cdr3_aa: CASSGRTDNQPQHF
cdr3_nt: TGTGCCAGTAGCGGTCGGACAGATAATCAGCCCCAGCATTTT

v_call: TRBV4-2
clone_size: -
d_call: TRBD1
j_call: TRBJ2-1
cdr3_aa: CASSQGPDRGLYNEQFF
cdr3_nt: TGTGCCAGCAGCCAGGGACCGGACAGGGGCCTTTACAATGAGCAGTTCTTC

v_call: TRBV5-1
clone_size: -
d_call: -
j_call: TRBJ1-2
cdr3_aa: CASSLIGGESNGYTF
cdr3_nt: TGCGCCAGCAGCTTGATTGGGGGCGAGAGCAATGGCTACACCTTC

v_call: TRBV5-4
clone_size: -
d_call: -
j_call: TRBJ2-2
cdr3_aa: CASSHPLGPAGELFF
cdr3_nt: TGTGCCAGCAGCCATCCGCTGGGCCCCGCCGGGGAGCTGTTTTTT

v_call: TRBV28
clone_size: -
d_call: TRBD2
j_call: TRBJ2-4
cdr3_aa: CASSSTGLRLAKNIQYF
cdr3_nt: TGTGCCAGCAGTTCGACGGGACTAAGGTTAGCCAAAAACATTCAGTACTTC

v_call: TRBV28
clone_size: -
d_call: TRBD1
j_call: TRBJ1-1
cdr3_aa: CASRPGTVNTEAFF
cdr3_nt: TGTGCCAGCAGGCCCGGGACAGTTAACACTGAAGCTTTCTTT

v_call: TRBV6-5
clone_size: few
d_call: TRBD1
j_call: TRBJ1-5
cdr3_aa: CASQENRGGQPQHF
cdr3_nt: TGTGCCAGCCAGGAGAACAGGGGAGGTCAGCCCCAGCATTTT

v_call: TRBV5-1
clone_size: -
d_call: TRBD1
j_call: TRBJ2-1
cdr3_aa: CASSLATGEKEQFF
cdr3_nt: TGCGCCAGCAGCTTGGCCACAGGGGAGAAGGAGCAGTTCTTC

v_call: TRBV7-8
clone_size: -
d_call: TRBD1
j_call: TRBJ2-7
cdr3_aa: CASSLARTGAGTNAAYEQYF
cdr3_nt: TGTGCCAGCAGCTTAGCCCGGACAGGGGCCGGGACAAACGCAGCCTACGAGCAGTACTTC